This T cell receptor beta chain was observed in a study of blood T cell repertoires in COVID-19. The CDR3 spans 16 residues. CDR1 and CDR2 (germline): SGHRS, YFSETQ. J gave up 4 bases and V 4 bases, and 4 bases lay outside the gene matches. This table comes from immunoSEQ multiplex PCR, and its TCRdb copy is limited to in-frame clones, with some not included. The data show some 140,000 clones, with approximately 83% seen just once and over 25% held by the top ten. The clonotype comes from a woman aged 60-70 years with acute or convalescent COVID-19. The sequenced sample was peripheral blood. The chain is built from TRBV5-1 and TRBJ2-3; 15 bases map to TRBD2. The CDR3 sequence: CASSAWTSGGADTQYF. Written as DNA, the CDR3 is TGCGCCAGCAGCGCGTGGACTAGCGGGGGGGCAGATACGCAGTATTTT.